This TCR beta chain is drawn from a study of T cell clonality in common variable immunodeficiency. Study-wide results and caveats: The cause of increased CVID clonality remains unclear without subpopulation sequencing. CVID subjects showed higher TCRbeta clonality than healthy controls. Fewer TCRbeta clones were shared among CVID subjects than controls.

Worth noting for this clone: Its antigen is undetermined.

The protocol was immunoSEQ multiplex PCR, while the TCRdb copy is restricted to in-frame clones and leaves out a portion. Listed for the sample are approximately 34,000 clones, none seen a single time. Sequenced: peripheral blood mononuclear cells. The TCR comes from a person aged 18 to 70 in good health.

Here the CDR3 reads CASSGDGGAQSPLFF. CDR3 bases read: TGTGCCAGCAGCGGGGATGGGGGGGCTCAGTCACCA. V usage is TRBV7-9 and J usage is TRBJ1-4, with D possibly matching TRBD1 (6 bases). The read ends 3 residues before the CDR3 terminus; that terminus is restored from the germline J gene. This CDR3 spans 15 amino acids. Germline CDR1 and CDR2: SEHNR and FQNEAQ (reference sequence).